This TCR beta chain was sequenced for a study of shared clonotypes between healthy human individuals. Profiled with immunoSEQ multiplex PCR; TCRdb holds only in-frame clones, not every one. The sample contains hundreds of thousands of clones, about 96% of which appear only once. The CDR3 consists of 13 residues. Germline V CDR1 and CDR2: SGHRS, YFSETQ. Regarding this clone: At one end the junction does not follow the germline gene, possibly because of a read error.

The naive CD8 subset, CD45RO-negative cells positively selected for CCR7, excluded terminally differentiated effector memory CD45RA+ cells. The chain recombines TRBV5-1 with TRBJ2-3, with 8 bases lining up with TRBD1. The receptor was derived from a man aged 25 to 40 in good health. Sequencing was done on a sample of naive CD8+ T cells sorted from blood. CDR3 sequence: CASSDRGTDTQYF. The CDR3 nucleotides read TGCGCCAGCAGCGACAGGGGCACCGATACGCAGTATTTT.